This T cell receptor (beta chain) stems from a study of shared clonotypes between healthy human individuals. Clones were read by immunoSEQ multiplex PCR, and TCRdb kept only the in-frame ones, dropping some. The sample lists around 750,000 clones; approximately 79% were seen once. Study results and caveats: The study generally estimated greater richness for naive than memory subsets.

From germline, CDR1 is WNHNN and CDR2 SYGVQD (reference sequence). The CDR3 runs to 14 residues. The V and J ends lost 4 bases and 3 bases respectively, with 12 bases between them. A note on this clone: The antigen is unknown.

Sequenced material: memory CD4+ T cells sorted from blood. Regarding subset: CD45RA-negative fraction. The chain joins TRBV10-1 to TRBJ1-1, with a possible D match to TRBD1 (6 bases). This TCR derives from a woman in her twenties or thirties in good health. DNA of the CDR3: TGCGCCAGCAGTGTAAACAGGGTGGACACTGAAGCTTTCTTT. This translates into CASSVNRVDTEAFF.